This T cell receptor beta chain is from a study of shared clonotypes between healthy human individuals. Study results and caveats: It was expected that sequencing depth would affect clonotype sharing among donors. In general, naive subsets displayed greater estimated richness than memory subsets did.

Using immunoSEQ multiplex PCR, the repertoire was profiled, and TCRdb retains in-frame clones only, with some absent. The data hold 950,000 to 1,300,000 clones, with approximately 72% observed a single time. Remarks on this clone: Its antigen is still unknown.

The sequencing input was memory CD4+ T cells sorted from blood. Sample subset: CD45RA-negative fraction. The clonotype comes from a man aged 18 to 30 in good health.

The CDR3, as DNA: TGTGCCAGCAGTGGCCGGTATGGCTACACCTTC. Translation gives CASSGRYGYTF. The chain carries TRBV28 and TRBJ1-2; D is undetermined. CDR3 length: 11 amino acids. Looked up from germline, CDR1 is MDHEN and CDR2 is SYDVKM. Trimming removed 5 bases from V and 5 bases from J, with 6 bases in between.